The 18 T cell receptor beta chains below come from one sample, sequenced in a study of T cell changes during pregnancy in multiple sclerosis. Assay used: immunoSEQ multiplex PCR; TCRdb lists only in-frame clones, some missing. The table shows roughly 75,000 clones, with about 91% occurring only once. The source was peripheral blood, collected before pregnancy. The receptors stem from a female donor with multiple sclerosis, enrolled in a pregnancy study.

The CDR3 DNA reads TGTGCCAGCAGCCCGTCGGGACTAGCGAGGAACACCGGGGAGCTGTTTTTT. It translates to CASSPSGLARNTGELFF. V usage is TRBV5-4 and J usage is TRBJ2-2, with 10 positions matching TRBD2. Trimming at V came to 4 bases and at J to 1 base, leaving 7 bases not matched to a gene. This CDR3 spans 17 amino acids. Germline V lookup: CDR1 SGHNT, CDR2 YYREEE (reference sequence).

This clone was seen a few times. This chain connects TRBV5-1 to TRBJ2-7, with 9 nucleotides matching TRBD1. The ends lost 0 bases at V and 2 bases at J; junction bases unmatched: 3. Per the germline V gene, CDR1 is SGHRS and CDR2 is YFSETQ. This CDR3 is 15 amino acids long. CDR3 protein: CASSLGGQGTYEQYF. For the CDR3, the DNA is TGCGCCAGCAGCTTGGGGGGACAGGGTACCTACGAGCAGTACTTC.

The V gene is TRBV15, the J gene TRBJ2-2; D remains unclear. Germline lookup yields CDR1 LNHNV and CDR2 YYDKDF (reference sequence). V lost 3 bases and J lost 3, with 8 bases in between. This CDR3 is built from 14 residues. The CDR3 DNA sequence: TGTGCCACCAGCAGGAGCCTAGACACCGGGGAGCTGTTTTTT. Translating gives CATSRSLDTGELFF. Filled out from reference TRBV15 and TRBJ2-2, the complete variable domain reads DAMVIQNPRYQVTQFGKPVTLSCSQTLNHNVMYWYQQKSSQAPKLLFHYYDKDFNNEADTPDNFQSRRPNTSFCFLDIRSPGLGDTAMYLCATSRSLDTGELFFGEGSRLTVL.

The rearrangement links TRBV7-3 to TRBJ2-3; tentative D call: TRBD2 (6 bases). Germline-derived CDR1 and CDR2 are SGHTA and FQGTGA. Trimming shortened V by 5 bases and J by 2 bases, and 17 bases separated the two germline ends. The CDR3 has 16 amino acids. The CDR3 DNA follows: TGTGCCAGCAGCCCAACGGGTCGGGGGAACACAGATACGCAGTATTTT. Amino acids: CASSPTGRGNTDTQYF.

The J gene is TRBJ2-4, the V gene TRBV13, with 16 bases that match TRBD2. CDR1 is PRHDT and CDR2 is FYEKMQ in the germline V gene (reference sequence). The CDR3 covers 19 residues. J gave up 0 bases and V 5 bases, and 7 bases lay outside the gene matches. CDR3 DNA: TGTGCCAGCAGCCCCGGGACTAGCGGGGGGGCCATAGCCAAAAACATTCAGTACTTC. It specifies CASSPGTSGGAIAKNIQYF. Together with reference TRBV13 and TRBJ2-4, the CDR3 gives the full variable domain: AAGVIQSPRHLIKEKRETATLKCYPIPRHDTVYWYQQGPGQDPQFLISFYEKMQSDKGSIPDRFSAQQFSDYHSELNMSSLELGDSALYFCASSPGTSGGAIAKNIQYFGAGTRLSVL.

This clone came up a few times. The genes are TRBV6-6 and TRBJ1-1, with TRBD1 matching 7 bases. The ends lost 6 bases at V and 11 bases at J; junction bases unmatched: 9. The CDR3 runs to 12 residues. Germline V lookup: CDR1 MNHNY, CDR2 SVGAGI (reference sequence). CDR3 residues: CASRDWDSFAFF. For the CDR3, the DNA is TGTGCCAGCAGAGATTGGGACAGTTTCGCTTTCTTT.

The rearrangement joins TRBV5-6 to TRBJ1-4; D perhaps matches TRBD1 (6 bases). The germline V gene has CDR1 SGHDT and CDR2 YYEEEE. Trimming left V 0 bases short and J 7 bases short, with 7 bases between. This CDR3 contains 13 residues. CDR3 region: CASSLGQVEKLFF. The CDR3 DNA reads TGTGCCAGCAGCTTGGGACAGGTTGAAAAACTGTTTTTT.

V is TRBV15 and J is TRBJ1-4; D is uncertain. The germline V gene encodes CDR1 LNHNV and CDR2 YYDKDF (reference sequence). V was shortened by 0 bases and J by 9 bases, with 14 bases between the two germline ends. This CDR3 has 15 amino acids. CDR3 nucleotide sequence: TGTGCCACCAGCAGAGAAGGCGGAGGGAAACAAAAACTGTTTTTT. This encodes CATSREGGGKQKLFF.

This clone was seen only a few times. The CDR3: CATSRDREETQYF. The CDR3 DNA follows: TGTGCCACCAGCAGAGACAGGGAAGAGACCCAGTACTTC. The rearrangement links TRBV15 to TRBJ2-5; a weak D match, TRBD1 (5 bases). V was pared by 0 bases and J by 3 bases, with 5 bases between. This CDR3 region has 13 residues. CDR1 is LNHNV, CDR2 YYDKDF, per germline (reference sequence).

The rearrangement uses TRBV4-1 and TRBJ2-5; maybe TRBD2 (6 bases). The germline gives CDR1 MGHRA, CDR2 YSYEKL. The ends were cut back, 1 base at V and 5 bases at J, with 20 bases in the middle. This CDR3 is 17 amino acids long. CDR3 DNA: TGCGCCAGCAGCCAAGGCATGGCAGCGGGTGAGATGGAGACCCAGTACTTC. Protein sequence: CASSQGMAAGEMETQYF.

The chain has TRBV5-1 and TRBJ2-7, with a possible D match to TRBD1 (5 bases). Germline lookup yields CDR1 SGHRS and CDR2 YFSETQ. The CDR3 runs 13 residues. The ends were cut back, 4 bases at V and 2 bases at J, with 10 bases in the middle. The CDR3 protein is CASSPETAYEQYF. CDR3 nucleotide sequence: TGCGCCAGCAGCCCCGAGACAGCCTACGAGCAGTACTTC.

V and J are TRBV5-1 and TRBJ2-5; D not certain. V shed 2 bases and J shed 0 bases, with 17 bases lying between them. The CDR3 contains 17 residues. Germline V lookup: CDR1 SGHRS, CDR2 YFSETQ. The CDR3 DNA is TGCGCCAGCAGCTTTAACCCGATTTATGGGCACCAAGAGACCCAGTACTTC. It encodes CASSFNPIYGHQETQYF.

The chain has TRBV7-9 and TRBJ1-2, with 11 positions matching TRBD1. CDR3 length equals 14 residues. Per the germline V gene, CDR1 is SEHNR and CDR2 is FQNEAQ (reference sequence). Unmatched junction bases numbered 4, after V lost 5 bases and J lost 5 bases. The DNA of the CDR3 is TGTGCCAGCAGCGACGGACAGGGGGCATATGGCTACACCTTC. Translation gives CASSDGQGAYGYTF.

The gene calls are TRBV4-1 and TRBJ1-4; possibly TRBD1 for D (5 bases). CDR1 is MGHRA, CDR2 YSYEKL, per germline. The CDR3 has 17 residues. V lost 1 base, J lost 5 bases, and 17 bases lay in between. In DNA, the CDR3 is TGCGCCAGCAGCCAAGCGCCGGCGGGGACGTTGAATGAAAAACTGTTTTTT. It codes for CASSQAPAGTLNEKLFF.

The chain links TRBV5-1 to TRBJ2-1; 9 nucleotides line up with TRBD2. The CDR3 is 16 residues long. Germline assignment: CDR1 SGHRS and CDR2 YFSETQ. After removal of 4 bases from V and 2 bases from J, the junction contained 7 bases not matched to a gene. As DNA, the CDR3 is TGCGCCAGCAGCCCTCTCGCGGGGGGGACCTACAATGAGCAGTTCTTC. Translating it yields CASSPLAGGTYNEQFF.

The chain is built from TRBV5-1 and TRBJ2-5, with D possibly matching TRBD2 (5 bases). Germline CDR1 reads SGHRS; CDR2 reads YFSETQ. The length of the CDR3 is 16 residues. V was pared by 3 bases and J by 4 bases, with 19 bases between. This chain's CDR3 is CASSYTPHGDGETQYF. CDR3 nucleotide sequence: TGCGCCAGCAGCTACACTCCCCACGGGGATGGAGAGACCCAGTACTTC.

This chain joins TRBV7-8 and TRBJ1-2; D is perhaps TRBD1 (6 bases). Trimming left V 5 bases short and J 9 bases short, with 19 bases between. The CDR3 has 14 residues. Germline CDR1 reads SGHVS; CDR2 reads FQNEAQ. The CDR3 is CASSPRTDSMRYTF. CDR3 bases: TGTGCCAGCAGCCCGCGGACAGACTCTATGCGCTACACCTTC.

The chain carries TRBV6-5 and TRBJ2-7; tentatively, D is TRBD2 (5 bases). Germline CDR1 reads MNHEY; CDR2 reads SVGAGI. Trimming cost V 5 bases and J 4 bases, with 9 bases left between them. The length of the CDR3 is 12 residues. CDR3 sequence: CASSSGLYEQYF. CDR3 coding DNA: TGTGCCAGCAGTAGCGGCCTTTACGAGCAGTACTTC.